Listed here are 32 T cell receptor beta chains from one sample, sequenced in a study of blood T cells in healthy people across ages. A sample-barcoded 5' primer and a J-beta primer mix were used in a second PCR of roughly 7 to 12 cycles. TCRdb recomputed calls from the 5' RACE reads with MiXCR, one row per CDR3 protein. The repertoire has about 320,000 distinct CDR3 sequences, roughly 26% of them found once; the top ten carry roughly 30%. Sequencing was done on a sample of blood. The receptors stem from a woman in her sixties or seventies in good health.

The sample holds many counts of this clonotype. CDR3: CASSLDWTRGNEQFF. The CDR3 DNA is TGTGCCAGCAGCTTAGATTGGACTAGAGGGAATGAGCAGTTCTTC. V usage is TRBV7-2 and J usage is TRBJ2-1, with 7 positions matching TRBD2. V gave up 1 base and J gave up 7 bases; unmatched junction bases: 7. The CDR3 is made up of 15 amino acids. CDR1 is SGHTA and CDR2 is FQGNSA in the germline V gene. The full variable domain, completed using reference TRBV7-2 and TRBJ2-1, is GAGVSQSPSNKVTEKGKDVELRCDPISGHTALYWYRQSLGQGLEFLIYFQGNSAPDKSGLPSDRFSAERTGGSVSTLTIQRTQQEDSAVYLCASSLDWTRGNEQFFGPGTRLTVL.

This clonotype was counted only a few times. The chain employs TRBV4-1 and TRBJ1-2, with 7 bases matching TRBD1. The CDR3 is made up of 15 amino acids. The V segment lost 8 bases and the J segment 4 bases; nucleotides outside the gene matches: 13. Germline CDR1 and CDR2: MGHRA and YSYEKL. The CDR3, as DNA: TGCGCCAGCCTGAACCAGACAGGGTTGCCCTATGGCTACACCTTC. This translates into CASLNQTGLPYGYTF.

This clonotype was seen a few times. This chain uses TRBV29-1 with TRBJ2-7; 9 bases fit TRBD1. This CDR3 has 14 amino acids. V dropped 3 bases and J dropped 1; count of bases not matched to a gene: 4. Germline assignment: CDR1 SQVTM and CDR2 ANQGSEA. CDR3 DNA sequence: TGCAGCGTTGACTCCGGACAGGGGTCCTACGAGCAGTACTTC. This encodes CSVDSGQGSYEQYF.

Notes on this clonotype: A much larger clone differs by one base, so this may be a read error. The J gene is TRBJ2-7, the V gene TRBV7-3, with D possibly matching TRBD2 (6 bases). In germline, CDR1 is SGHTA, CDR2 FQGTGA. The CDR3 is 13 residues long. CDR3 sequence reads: CASGGVSAYGQYF. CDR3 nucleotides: TGTGCCAGCGGAGGGGTTTCCGCCTACGGGCAGTACTTC. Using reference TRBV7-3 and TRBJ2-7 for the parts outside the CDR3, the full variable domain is GAGVSQTPSNKVTEKGKYVELRCDPISGHTALYWYRQSLGQGPEFLIYFQGTGAADDSGLPNDRFFAVRPEGSVSTLKIQRTERGDSAVYLCASGGVSAYGQYFGPGTRLTVT.

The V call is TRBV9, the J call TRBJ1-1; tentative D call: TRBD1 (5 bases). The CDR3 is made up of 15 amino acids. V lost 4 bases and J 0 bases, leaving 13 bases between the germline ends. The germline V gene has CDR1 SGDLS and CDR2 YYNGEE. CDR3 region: CASSYTSGMNTEAFF. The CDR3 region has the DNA TGTGCCAGCAGCTACACCTCAGGGATGAACACTGAAGCTTTCTTT. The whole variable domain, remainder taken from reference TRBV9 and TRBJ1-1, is DSGVTQTPKHLITATGQRVTLRCSPRSGDLSVYWYQQSLDQGLQFLIQYYNGEERAKGNILERFSAQQFPDLHSELNLSSLELGDSALYFCASSYTSGMNTEAFFGQGTRLTVV.

The DNA for the CDR3 is TGTGCCAGCAGCCAAGAGGGGGTGCAAGAGACCCAGTACTTC. It yields the protein CASSQEGVQETQYF. The chain combines TRBV4-2 with TRBJ2-5; tentatively, D is TRBD1 or TRBD2 (5 bases each). Germline assignment: CDR1 LGHNA and CDR2 YNFKEQ. CDR3 length: 14 residues. V lost 0 bases to trimming and J lost 2 bases, with 7 bases between them.

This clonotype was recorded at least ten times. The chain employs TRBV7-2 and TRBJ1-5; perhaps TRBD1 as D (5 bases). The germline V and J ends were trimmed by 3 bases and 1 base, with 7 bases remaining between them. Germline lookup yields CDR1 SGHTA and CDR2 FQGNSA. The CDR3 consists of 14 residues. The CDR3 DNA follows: TGTGCCAGCAGCTTCCGGGACAGCAATCAGCCCCAGCATTTT. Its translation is CASSFRDSNQPQHF.

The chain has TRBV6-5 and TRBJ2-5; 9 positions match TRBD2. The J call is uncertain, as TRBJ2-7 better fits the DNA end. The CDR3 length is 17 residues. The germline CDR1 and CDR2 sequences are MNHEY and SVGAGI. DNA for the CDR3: TGTGCCAGCAGTTATCGGCTAGCGGGAAGCCACTACAACGAGCAGTACTTC. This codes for CASSYRLAGSHYNEQYF.

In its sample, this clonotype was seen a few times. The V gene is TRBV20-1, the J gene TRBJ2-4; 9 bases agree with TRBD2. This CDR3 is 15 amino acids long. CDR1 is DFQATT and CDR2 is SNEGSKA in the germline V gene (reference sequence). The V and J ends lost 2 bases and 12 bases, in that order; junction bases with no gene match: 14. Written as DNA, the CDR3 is TGCAGTGCTAGAAAGCAAAGTGCGGGGGGGGGTACTCAGTACTTC. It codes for CSARKQSAGGGTQYF.

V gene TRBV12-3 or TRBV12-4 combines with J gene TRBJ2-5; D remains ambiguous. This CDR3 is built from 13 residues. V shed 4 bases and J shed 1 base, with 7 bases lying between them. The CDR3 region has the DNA TGTGCCAGCAGTTCAAGACTCCAAGAGACCCAGTACTTC. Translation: CASSSRLQETQYF.

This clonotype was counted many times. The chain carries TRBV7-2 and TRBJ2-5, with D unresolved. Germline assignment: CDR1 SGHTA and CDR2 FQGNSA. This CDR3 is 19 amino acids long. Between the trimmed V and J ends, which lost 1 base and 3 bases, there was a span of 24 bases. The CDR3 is CASSLDDFEVKGWEETQYF. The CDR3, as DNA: TGTGCCAGCAGCTTAGACGATTTCGAGGTGAAAGGGTGGGAAGAGACCCAGTACTTC.

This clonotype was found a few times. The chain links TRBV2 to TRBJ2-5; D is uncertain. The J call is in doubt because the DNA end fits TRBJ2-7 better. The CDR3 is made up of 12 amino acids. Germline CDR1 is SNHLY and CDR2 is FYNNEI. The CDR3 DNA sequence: TGTGCCAGCAGTGAACGCTCCTACGAGCAGTACTTC. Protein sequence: CASSERSYEQYF.

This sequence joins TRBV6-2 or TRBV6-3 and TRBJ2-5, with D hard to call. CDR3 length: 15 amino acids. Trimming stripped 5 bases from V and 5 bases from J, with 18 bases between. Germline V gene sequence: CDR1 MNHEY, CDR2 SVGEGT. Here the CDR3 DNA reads TGTGCCAGCAGTACTCACGCGGCCCTCAGTGAGACCCAGTACTTC. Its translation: CASSTHAALSETQYF.

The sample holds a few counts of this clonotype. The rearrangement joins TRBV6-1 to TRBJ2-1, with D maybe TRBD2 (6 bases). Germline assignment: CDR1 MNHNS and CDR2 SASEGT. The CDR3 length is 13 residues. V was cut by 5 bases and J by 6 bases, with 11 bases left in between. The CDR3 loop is CASSFPGVNEQFF. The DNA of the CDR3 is TGTGCCAGCAGTTTCCCGGGAGTCAATGAGCAGTTCTTC.

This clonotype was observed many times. The CDR3 loop is CSALKLAGGRFPSYEQYF. DNA for the CDR3: TGCAGCGCCTTGAAACTAGCGGGAGGCCGATTCCCCTCCTACGAGCAGTACTTC. The J gene is TRBJ2-7, the V gene TRBV29-1; 12 bases match TRBD2. There are 18 residues in the CDR3. V was clipped by 7 bases and J by 0 bases; unmatched bases: 16. Per germline, CDR1 SQVTM and CDR2 ANQGSEA.

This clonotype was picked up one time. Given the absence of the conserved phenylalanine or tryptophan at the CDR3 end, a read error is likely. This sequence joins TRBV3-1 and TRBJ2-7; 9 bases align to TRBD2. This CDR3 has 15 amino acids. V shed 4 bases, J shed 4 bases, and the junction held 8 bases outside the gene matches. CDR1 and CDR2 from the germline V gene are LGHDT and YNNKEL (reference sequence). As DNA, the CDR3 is TGTGCCAGCAGCCTGACTAGCGGAGGGGGATACGAGCAGTACTAC. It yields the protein CASSLTSGGGYEQYY.

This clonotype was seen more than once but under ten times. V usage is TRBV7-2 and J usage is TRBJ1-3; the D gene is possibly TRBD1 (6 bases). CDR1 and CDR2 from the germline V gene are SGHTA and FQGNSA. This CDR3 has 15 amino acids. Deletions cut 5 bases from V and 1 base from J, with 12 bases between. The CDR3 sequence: CASSQEQGSGNTIYF. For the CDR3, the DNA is TGTGCCAGCAGCCAAGAACAGGGATCTGGAAACACCATATATTTT. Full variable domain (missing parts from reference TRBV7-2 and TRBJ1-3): GAGVSQSPSNKVTEKGKDVELRCDPISGHTALYWYRQSLGQGLEFLIYFQGNSAPDKSGLPSDRFSAERTGGSVSTLTIQRTQQEDSAVYLCASSQEQGSGNTIYFGEGSWLTVV.

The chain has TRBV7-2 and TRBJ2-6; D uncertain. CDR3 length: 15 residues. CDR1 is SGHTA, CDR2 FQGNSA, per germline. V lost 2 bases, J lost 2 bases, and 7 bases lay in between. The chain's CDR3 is CASSLKVTGANVLTF. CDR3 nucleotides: TGTGCCAGCAGCTTAAAGGTGACTGGGGCCAACGTCCTGACTTTC.

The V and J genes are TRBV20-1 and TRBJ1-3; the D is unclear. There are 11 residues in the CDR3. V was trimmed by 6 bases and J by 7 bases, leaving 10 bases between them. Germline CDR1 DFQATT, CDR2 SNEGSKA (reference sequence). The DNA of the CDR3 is TGCAGTGCGGTGGATGGGAACACCATATATTTT. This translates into CSAVDGNTIYF.

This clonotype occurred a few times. The CDR3 sequence: CASSPSGRASYNEQFF. CDR3 coding DNA: TGTGCCAGCAGCCCCAGCGGGAGGGCCTCCTACAATGAGCAGTTCTTC. V is TRBV4-2 and J is TRBJ2-1, with TRBD2 identical over 10 bases. V shed 4 bases and J 0 bases; nucleotides not matched to a gene: 3. The V gene's germline CDR1 is LGHNA and CDR2 YNFKEQ. The CDR3 totals 16 residues.

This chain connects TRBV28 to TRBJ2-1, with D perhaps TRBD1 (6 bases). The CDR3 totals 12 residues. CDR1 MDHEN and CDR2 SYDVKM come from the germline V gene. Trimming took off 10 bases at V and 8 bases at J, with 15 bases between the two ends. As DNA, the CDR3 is TGTGCCACCCTAGACAGGCCTTATGAGCAGTTCTTC. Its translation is CATLDRPYEQFF.

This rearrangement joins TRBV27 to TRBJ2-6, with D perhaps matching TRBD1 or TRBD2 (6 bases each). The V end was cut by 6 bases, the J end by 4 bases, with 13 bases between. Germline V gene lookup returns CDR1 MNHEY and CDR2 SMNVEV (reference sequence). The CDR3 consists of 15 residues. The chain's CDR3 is CASRSWGAGANVLTF. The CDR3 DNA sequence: TGTGCCAGCAGGAGTTGGGGGGCCGGGGCCAACGTCCTGACTTTC.

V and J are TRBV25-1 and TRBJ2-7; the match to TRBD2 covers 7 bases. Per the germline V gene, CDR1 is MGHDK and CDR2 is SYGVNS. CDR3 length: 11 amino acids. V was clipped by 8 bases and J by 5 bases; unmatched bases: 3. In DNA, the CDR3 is TGTGCCAGCTGGGAGGGAAACGAGCAGTACTTC. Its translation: CASWEGNEQYF.

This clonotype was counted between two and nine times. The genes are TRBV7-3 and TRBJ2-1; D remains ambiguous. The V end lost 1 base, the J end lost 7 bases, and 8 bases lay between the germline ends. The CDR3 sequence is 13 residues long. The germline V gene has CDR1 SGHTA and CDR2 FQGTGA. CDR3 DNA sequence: TGTGCCAGCAGCTTAAGTTCCGTTAATGAGCAGTTCTTC. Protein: CASSLSSVNEQFF.

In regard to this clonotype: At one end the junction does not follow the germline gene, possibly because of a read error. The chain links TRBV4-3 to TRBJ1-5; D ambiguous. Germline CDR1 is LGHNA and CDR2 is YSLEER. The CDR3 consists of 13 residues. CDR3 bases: TGCACCAGCAGCCAAGATCCAAGGCAGCCCCAGCATTTT. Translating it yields CTSSQDPRQPQHF.

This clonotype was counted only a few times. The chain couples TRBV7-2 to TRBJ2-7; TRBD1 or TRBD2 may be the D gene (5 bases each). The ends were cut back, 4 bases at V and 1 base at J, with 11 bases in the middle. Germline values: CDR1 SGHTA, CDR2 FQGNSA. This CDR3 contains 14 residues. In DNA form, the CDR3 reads TGTGCCAGCAGCTGGGGATGGGGGTCCTACGAGCAGTACTTC. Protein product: CASSWGWGSYEQYF.

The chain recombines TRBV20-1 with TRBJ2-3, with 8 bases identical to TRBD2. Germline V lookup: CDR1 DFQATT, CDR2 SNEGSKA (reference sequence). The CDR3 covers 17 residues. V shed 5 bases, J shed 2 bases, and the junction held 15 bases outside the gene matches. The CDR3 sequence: CSAPGGSGIGVTDTQYF. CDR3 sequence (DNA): TGCAGTGCTCCCGGTGGTAGCGGGATCGGTGTCACAGATACGCAGTATTTT.

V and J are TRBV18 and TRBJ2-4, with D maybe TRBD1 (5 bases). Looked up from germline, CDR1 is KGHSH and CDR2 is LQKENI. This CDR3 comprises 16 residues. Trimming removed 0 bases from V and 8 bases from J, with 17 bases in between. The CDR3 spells CASSPPSGQGWDIQYF. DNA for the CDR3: TGTGCCAGCTCACCACCATCTGGGCAGGGATGGGACATTCAGTACTTC.

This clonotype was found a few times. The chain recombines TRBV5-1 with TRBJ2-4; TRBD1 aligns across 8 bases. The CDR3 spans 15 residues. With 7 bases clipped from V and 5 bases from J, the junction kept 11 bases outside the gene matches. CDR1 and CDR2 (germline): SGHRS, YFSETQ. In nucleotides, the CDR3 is TGCGCCAGCTCGACAGGGGACGATTGGGAAAACATTCAGTACTTC. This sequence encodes CASSTGDDWENIQYF.

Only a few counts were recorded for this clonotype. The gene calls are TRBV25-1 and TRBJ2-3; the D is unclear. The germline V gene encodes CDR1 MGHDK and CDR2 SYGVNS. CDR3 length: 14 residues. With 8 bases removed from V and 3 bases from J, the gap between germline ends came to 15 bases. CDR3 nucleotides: TGTGCCAGCGCCCACCTAGTGGGAACAGATACGCAGTATTTT. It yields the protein CASAHLVGTDTQYF.

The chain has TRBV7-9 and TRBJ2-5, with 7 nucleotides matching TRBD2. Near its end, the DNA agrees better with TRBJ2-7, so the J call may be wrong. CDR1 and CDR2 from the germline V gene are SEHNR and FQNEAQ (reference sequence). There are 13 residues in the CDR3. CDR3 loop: CASSAGTTTEQYF. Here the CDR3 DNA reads TGTGCCAGCAGCGCTGGGACTACCACCGAGCAGTACTTC.

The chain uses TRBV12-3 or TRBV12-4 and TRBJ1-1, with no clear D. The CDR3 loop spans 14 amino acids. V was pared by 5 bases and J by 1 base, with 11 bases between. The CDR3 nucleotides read TGTGCCAGCAGTCCCGGACCCCCGAACACTGAAGCTTTCTTT. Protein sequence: CASSPGPPNTEAFF.